The 8 T cell receptor beta chains listed next were all sequenced from one sample in a study of T-cell memory formation after mild COVID-19. MiXCR, applied by TCRdb to the 5' RACE reads, yields one record per CDR3 protein. The top ten hold approximately 13% of the sample, which has around 320,000 distinct CDR3 sequences, under 30% seen once. The sequenced sample consisted of PBMCs or a T cell subset sorted from them (not recorded which). The receptors shown here come from an adult woman who had mild COVID-19 (a few samples of this study predate the infection). Cell type and time point are not known.

The chain carries TRBV12-3 or TRBV12-4 and TRBJ2-7, with D possibly matching TRBD1 (6 bases). Trimming cost V 8 bases and J 7 bases, with 15 bases left between them. The CDR3 totals 12 residues. This CDR3 is CASSSGVGEQYF. Here the CDR3 DNA reads TGTGCCAGCTCATCAGGGGTCGGAGAGCAGTACTTC.

Concerning this clonotype itself: A much larger clonotype is one base distant, so this may be a read error. The chain recombines TRBV9 with TRBJ2-2; D remains ambiguous. Germline loops: CDR1 SGDLS, CDR2 YYNGEE. Trimming cost V 0 bases and J 2 bases, with 2 bases left between them. The CDR3 consists of 13 residues. CDR3 nucleotide sequence: TGTGCCAGCAGCGTAGACAACACCGGGGAGCTGTTTTTT. It translates to CASSVDNTGELFF.

The chain recombines TRBV5-1 with TRBJ2-7; D may correspond to TRBD1 or TRBD2 (5 bases each). This CDR3 spans 15 amino acids. CDR1 and CDR2 from the germline V gene are SGHRS and YFSETQ. V was shortened by 4 bases and J by 3 bases, with 17 bases between the two germline ends. CDR3 amino acids: CASSLGTAILYEQYF. The CDR3 DNA reads as TGCGCCAGCAGCCTGGGGACGGCTATCCTCTACGAGCAGTACTTC.

This clonotype was found a few times. CDR3 DNA: TGCGCCAGCAGCCAAGGTGGACTAGCGGGGAGTTACAATGAGCAGTTCTTC. Translation gives CASSQGGLAGSYNEQFF. V and J are TRBV4-1 and TRBJ2-1; TRBD2 matches 12 bases. CDR3 length equals 17 residues. J gave up 4 bases and V 1 base, and 5 bases lay outside the gene matches. CDR1 is MGHRA and CDR2 is YSYEKL in the germline V gene.

The rearrangement joins TRBV12-3 or TRBV12-4 to TRBJ2-1; a possible D gene is TRBD2 (6 bases). V was pared by 6 bases and J by 4 bases, with 16 bases between. The CDR3 spans 15 residues. The CDR3 protein is CASSLGLPPYNEQFF. CDR3 bases: TGTGCCAGCAGCCTGGGACTTCCTCCATACAATGAGCAGTTCTTC.

This clonotype was counted a few times. This chain connects TRBV4-2 to TRBJ2-7, with 7 positions matching TRBD2. The CDR3 length is 13 residues. Per germline, CDR1 LGHNA and CDR2 YNFKEQ. V shed 1 base, J shed 5 bases, and the junction held 2 bases outside the gene matches. This CDR3 is CASSQVLADEQYF. The CDR3 nucleotides are TGTGCCAGCAGCCAAGTTCTAGCGGACGAGCAGTACTTC.

The chain combines TRBV3-1 with TRBJ2-7; TRBD2 is a possible D gene (6 bases). In germline, CDR1 is LGHDT, CDR2 YNNKEL (reference sequence). Trimming removed 3 bases at V and 2 bases at J, with 11 bases between. The CDR3 loop spans 14 amino acids. CDR3: CASSQRGSTYEQYF. The CDR3, as DNA: TGTGCCAGCAGCCAGCGGGGCTCAACCTACGAGCAGTACTTC.

This clonotype was found a few times. The chain couples TRBV14 to TRBJ2-1; 12 bases agree with TRBD2. With 1 base clipped from V and 6 bases from J, the junction kept 1 base outside the gene matches. Germline lookup yields CDR1 SGHDN and CDR2 FVKESK. This CDR3 is 15 amino acids long. In DNA form, the CDR3 reads TGTGCCAGCAGCCAAGTGGGACTAGCGGGCAATGAGCAGTTCTTC. Translation: CASSQVGLAGNEQFF.